The source of this T cell receptor beta chain is a study of T cells in Graves' hyperthyroidism and ophthalmopathy. Study-wide context: Peripheral blood samples were taken at initial diagnosis, prior to any treatment.

This clonotype was counted a few times. RNA transcripts gave rise to amplified TCR beta CDR3 regions. A set of HTBI primers served as the primers for a first-round RT-PCR of the TCR CDR3. One entry per CDR3 protein results from TCRdb running MiXCR on the multiplex PCR reads. The sample has hundreds of thousands of distinct CDR3 sequences; 18% are singletons. Patients having uncontrolled infection, another autoimmune disease, pregnancy or lactation were not included. 9.5 to 10 ml fresh peripheral blood yielded the PBMCs. This clonotype was obtained from a woman in her fifties or sixties with Graves' hyperthyroidism that later progressed to Graves' ophthalmopathy. The source material was blood.

CDR3 bases: TGTGCCAGCAGCCCTTTTAAGGGACGGATCACAGATACGCAGTATTTT. It encodes CASSPFKGRITDTQYF. The chain carries TRBV6-1 and TRBJ2-3; D is perhaps TRBD1 or TRBD2 (5 bases each). Trimming shortened V by 6 bases and J by 2 bases, and 18 bases separated the two germline ends. CDR3 length equals 16 residues. Germline values: CDR1 MNHNS, CDR2 SASEGT.